A single count supports the clone carrying this TCR beta chain. Its antigen is still unknown. The source of the sample is a study of T cell responses to AZD1222 COVID-19 vaccine. This CDR3 has 16 residues. The germline gives CDR1 SNHLY, CDR2 FYNNEI. Trimming stripped 5 bases from V and 6 bases from J, with 22 bases between. TCRdb keeps only in-frame clones here, not all; method: immunoSEQ multiplex PCR. The sample yields about 120,000 clones, 80% to 90% seen once. Overall study findings and caveats: Among those given AZD1222, only 5 to 7 were seropositive at baseline. Spike-spanning, vaccine-associated CD4 TCRs were dominant at 160-218 and 743-854.

This specimen was peripheral blood, taken on day 0 of MenACWY control vaccination. The receptor's source is an adult in good health. The chain couples TRBV2 to TRBJ1-2, with D tentatively TRBD1 (6 bases). The CDR3 DNA reads TGTGCCAGCAGTTCAACTAACAGGGTACTAGACCATGGCTACACCTTC. Translation gives CASSSTNRVLDHGYTF.